Following are 11 T cell receptor beta chains from one sample sequenced in a study of T cell responses to AZD1222 COVID-19 vaccine. TCRdb's copy holds only in-frame clones and misses some; the assay was immunoSEQ multiplex PCR. The repertoire consists of more than 150,000 clones, with 90% to 95% occurring once and the leading ten covering roughly 1.7%. The sample was peripheral blood, taken 28 days after the second AZD1222 dose. The receptors were gathered from an adult who received the AZD1222 COVID-19 vaccine.

The J gene is TRBJ1-1, the V gene TRBV11-2, with D tentatively TRBD1 (6 bases). The germline V gene encodes CDR1 SGHAT and CDR2 FQNNGV. V was pared by 0 bases and J by 6 bases, with 14 bases between. The CDR3 is 15 amino acids. Here the CDR3 reads CASSLEGGLVPEAFF. CDR3 DNA sequence: TGTGCCAGCAGCTTAGAAGGGGGGCTGGTTCCTGAAGCTTTCTTT.

This chain links TRBV18 with TRBJ1-6, with D possibly TRBD1 on 5 matching bases. The CDR3 is 18 residues long. V lost 5 bases to trimming and J lost 9 bases, with 26 bases between them. CDR1 is KGHSH, CDR2 LQKENI, per germline. CDR3 protein: CASSSRLGGLGPSSPLHF. The DNA for the CDR3 is TGTGCCAGCTCATCCCGCCTTGGGGGTTTAGGACCCAGTTCACCCCTCCACTTT. The full variable domain, its missing parts supplied by reference TRBV18 and TRBJ1-6, is NAGVMQNPRHLVRRRGQEARLRCSPMKGHSHVYWYRQLPEEGLKFMVYLQKENIIDESGMPKERFSAEFPKEGPSILRIQQVVRGDSAAYFCASSSRLGGLGPSSPLHFGNGTRLTVT.

The chain couples TRBV7-8 to TRBJ2-7, with a possible D match to TRBD2 (6 bases). This CDR3 contains 15 residues. Germline-derived CDR1 and CDR2 are SGHVS and FQNEAQ. The V end was cut by 2 bases, the J end by 4 bases, with 15 bases between. The CDR3, as DNA: TGTGCCAGCAGCTTATTCCCGGGAGTAGCGTACGAGCAGTACTTC. Translating it yields CASSLFPGVAYEQYF.

The chain recombines TRBV18 with TRBJ2-2; a possible D gene is TRBD1 (6 bases). Germline CDR1 reads KGHSH; CDR2 reads LQKENI. The germline V and J ends were trimmed by 2 bases and 4 bases, with 14 bases remaining between them. The CDR3 is 16 amino acids. The DNA of the CDR3 is TGTGCCAGCTCACCAGATCAGGGGCTGAGCACCGGGGAGCTGTTTTTT. Translation: CASSPDQGLSTGELFF.

This clone was observed a handful of times. V usage is TRBV7-8 and J usage is TRBJ2-7; 7 bases match TRBD1. Trimming removed 5 bases from V and 6 bases from J; junction bases left unmatched: 10. This CDR3 contains 14 residues. CDR1 is SGHVS and CDR2 is FQNEAQ in the germline V gene. The CDR3 region has the DNA TGTGCCAGCAGCGCAACGGGACAGACTTTCGAGCAGTACTTC. It encodes CASSATGQTFEQYF. The full variable domain, its missing parts supplied by reference TRBV7-8 and TRBJ2-7, is GAGVSQSPRYKVAKRGQDVALRCDPISGHVSLFWYQQALGQGPEFLTYFQNEAQLDKSGLPSDRFFAERPEGSVSTLKIQRTQQEDSAVYLCASSATGQTFEQYFGPGTRLTVT.

The V call is TRBV11-1, the J call TRBJ2-7; no clear D gene. From germline, CDR1 is SGHAT and CDR2 FQDESV (reference sequence). The CDR3 is 12 amino acids. Trimming left V 2 bases short and J 7 bases short, with 9 bases between. The CDR3 region is CASSLNPREQYF. CDR3 nucleotides: TGTGCCAGCAGCTTAAATCCACGGGAGCAGTACTTC.

This rearrangement joins TRBV6-6 to TRBJ2-2, with 8 bases that match TRBD1. Germline-derived CDR1 and CDR2 are MNHNY and SVGAGI (reference sequence). This CDR3 comprises 15 residues. The trim removed 6 bases at V and 7 bases at J, leaving 10 bases unmatched. For the CDR3, the DNA is TGTGCCAGCAGCTTAGGACAGGGATCTGGCGGGGAGCTGTTTTTT. Its protein is CASSLGQGSGGELFF.

The J gene is TRBJ2-6, the V gene TRBV27; 11 bases align to TRBD2. The CDR3 loop spans 16 amino acids. After removal of 9 bases from V and 1 base from J, the junction contained 5 bases not matched to a gene. Germline CDR1 reads MNHEY; CDR2 reads SMNVEV (reference sequence). This CDR3 is CASTSGGMSGANVLTF. The CDR3, as DNA: TGTGCCAGTACTAGCGGGGGCATGTCTGGGGCCAACGTCCTGACTTTC.

The chain uses TRBV7-3 and TRBJ1-6; D may be TRBD1 (6 bases). CDR1 and CDR2 from the germline V gene are SGHTA and FQGTGA. V was cut by 5 bases and J by 14 bases, with 13 bases left in between. The CDR3 is made up of 12 amino acids. CDR3 in amino acids: CASSQGLGALHF. CDR3 nucleotides: TGTGCCAGCAGCCAGGGGCTCGGGGCCCTCCACTTT.

The V and J genes are TRBV7-8 and TRBJ1-1, with D perhaps matching TRBD1 (6 bases). V lost 5 bases, J lost 4 bases, and 14 bases lay in between. CDR3 length: 14 amino acids. The germline gives CDR1 SGHVS, CDR2 FQNEAQ. CDR3: CASSLGGASTEAFF. CDR3 bases: TGTGCCAGCAGCCTGGGGGGGGCGAGCACTGAAGCTTTCTTT.

The chain links TRBV7-8 to TRBJ2-3; tentatively, D is TRBD1 (5 bases). The ends were cut back, 5 bases at V and 0 bases at J, with 15 bases in the middle. The CDR3 loop spans 16 amino acids. Germline values: CDR1 SGHVS, CDR2 FQNEAQ. This CDR3 is CASSAGWGGSTDTQYF. DNA for the CDR3: TGTGCCAGCAGCGCCGGTTGGGGCGGAAGCACAGATACGCAGTATTTT. The full variable domain, rest sourced from reference TRBV7-8 and TRBJ2-3, is GAGVSQSPRYKVAKRGQDVALRCDPISGHVSLFWYQQALGQGPEFLTYFQNEAQLDKSGLPSDRFFAERPEGSVSTLKIQRTQQEDSAVYLCASSAGWGGSTDTQYFGPGTRLTVL.